Presented here are 27 T cell receptor beta chains from one specimen sequenced in a study of OX40 agonist ivuxolimab in advanced cancers. Profiling relied on immunoSEQ multiplex PCR, and the TCRdb table lists in-frame clones only, not all of them. The sample has about 68,000 clones; roughly 82% are singletons. The sample in question was CD4+ or CD8+ T cells sorted from blood, obtained in a trial of the OX40 agonist ivuxolimab. These receptor sequences come from an adult with an advanced solid tumor such as melanoma, head and neck, liver or kidney cancer.

This clone was found once. This sequence joins TRBV28 and TRBJ2-5; the match to TRBD1 covers 9 bases. Germline CDR1 and CDR2: MDHEN and SYDVKM. Trimming removed 2 bases from V and 2 bases from J; junction bases left unmatched: 6. The CDR3 spans 16 residues. CDR3 in DNA: TGTGCCAGCAGTTTACCGGACAGGGGCCTACAAGAGACCCAGTACTTC. This gives the protein CASSLPDRGLQETQYF.

CDR3 loop: CASSEAQRGPFTF. Here the CDR3 DNA reads TGTGCCAGCAGTGAAGCGCAAAGGGGCCCTTTCACCTTC. The chain has TRBV6-1 and TRBJ1-2, with a tentative D call TRBD1 (5 bases). CDR3 size: 13 residues. Germline CDR1 MNHNS, CDR2 SASEGT. Trimming removed 0 bases at V and 13 bases at J, with 15 bases between.

The chain recombines TRBV6-5 with TRBJ2-5, with TRBD1 identical over 9 bases. V shed 7 bases, J shed 5 bases, and the junction held 5 bases outside the gene matches. Germline V gene lookup returns CDR1 MNHEY and CDR2 SVGAGI. The CDR3 contains 13 residues. CDR3 loop: CASKRTGEETQYF. CDR3 nucleotide sequence: TGTGCCAGCAAGAGGACAGGGGAGGAGACCCAGTACTTC.

This chain uses TRBV6-6 with TRBJ1-2; 10 bases are shared with TRBD1. Trimming removed 11 bases from V and 4 bases from J; junction bases left unmatched: 16. Germline assignment: CDR1 MNHNY and CDR2 SVGAGI (reference sequence). CDR3 length equals 16 residues. The CDR3 DNA follows: TGTGCCTCCAGCCGGAGAGACAGGGGGCGCATCTATGGCTACACCTTC. It is translated as CASSRRDRGRIYGYTF.

CDR3 amino acids: CASSLAGFVSYEQYF. The CDR3 DNA follows: TGTGCCAGCAGCTTGGCAGGGTTCGTCTCCTACGAGCAGTACTTC. The chain links TRBV5-5 to TRBJ2-7, with D perhaps matching TRBD1 (5 bases). The CDR3 covers 15 residues. V was clipped by 0 bases and J by 0 bases, with 10 bases between them. Germline V gene data show CDR1 as SGHKS and CDR2 as YYEKEE (reference sequence).

V is TRBV18 and J is TRBJ1-1, with 9 bases lining up with TRBD1. The germline V gene encodes CDR1 KGHSH and CDR2 LQKENI. J gave up 4 bases and V 0 bases, and 3 bases lay outside the gene matches. The CDR3 extends over 15 amino acids. The CDR3 reads CASSPPGQGTTEAFF. CDR3 DNA: TGTGCCAGCTCACCACCGGGACAGGGAACCACTGAAGCTTTCTTT.

This chain connects TRBV5-1 to TRBJ2-3; 13 bases are a match to TRBD2. Trimming cost V 0 bases and J 4 bases; bases outside gene matches: 2. The germline V gene has CDR1 SGHRS and CDR2 YFSETQ. This CDR3 region has 16 residues. The CDR3 region is CASSLELAGGADTQYF. CDR3 nucleotide sequence: TGCGCCAGCAGCTTGGAACTAGCGGGAGGGGCAGATACGCAGTATTTT.

The chain carries TRBV29-1 and TRBJ2-7, with a tentative D call TRBD1 (6 bases). CDR3 size: 13 residues. V shed 4 bases and J shed 0 bases, with 10 bases lying between them. Germline CDR1 and CDR2: SQVTM and ANQGSEA. DNA for the CDR3: TGCAGCGTTGGGACAGCGGACTCCTACGAGCAGTACTTC. Translated, it gives CSVGTADSYEQYF.

The gene calls are TRBV28 and TRBJ2-7; no clear D. Trimming left V 3 bases short and J 3 bases short, with 6 bases between. The length of the CDR3 is 12 residues. The germline CDR1 and CDR2 sequences are MDHEN and SYDVKM. This CDR3 is CASSFEGYEQYF. The CDR3 region has the DNA TGTGCCAGCAGTTTTGAAGGCTACGAGCAGTACTTC.

The chain recombines TRBV15 with TRBJ2-7; possibly TRBD1 for D (6 bases). Trimming removed 4 bases from V and 3 bases from J, with 13 bases in between. In germline, CDR1 is LNHNV, CDR2 YYDKDF (reference sequence). The CDR3 is 14 amino acids. In DNA form, the CDR3 reads TGTGCCACCAGCATCTCTCCGGACAGCTACGAGCAGTACTTC. It encodes CATSISPDSYEQYF.

In this sample, this clone turned up once. The J gene is TRBJ1-1, the V gene TRBV27; D gene uncertain. Germline V gene data show CDR1 as MNHEY and CDR2 as SMNVEV (reference sequence). The V end was cut by 7 bases, the J end by 6 bases, with 15 bases between. The CDR3 runs 13 residues. The CDR3 sequence is CASTRFTKPEAFF. CDR3 nucleotide sequence: TGTGCCAGCACCCGCTTTACAAAGCCTGAAGCTTTCTTT.

The rearrangement joins TRBV10-2 to TRBJ1-2; D remains unclear. CDR3 length equals 15 residues. V lost 4 bases, J lost 3 bases, and 15 bases lay in between. Germline values: CDR1 WSHSY, CDR2 SAAADI. The CDR3: CASSAGIREDYGYTF. The DNA of the CDR3 is TGCGCCAGCAGTGCTGGGATACGGGAGGACTATGGCTACACCTTC.

The J gene is TRBJ2-2, the V gene TRBV6-5, with D tentatively TRBD2 (5 bases). The CDR3 consists of 14 residues. Germline V gene data show CDR1 as MNHEY and CDR2 as SVGAGI. Trimming pared 2 bases from V and 6 bases from J, leaving 10 bases between. This CDR3 is CASSYTEVPGELFF. For the CDR3, the DNA is TGTGCCAGCAGTTACACGGAGGTGCCCGGGGAGCTGTTTTTT.

This clone was counted a few times. The genes are TRBV6-5 and TRBJ2-7; 7 bases map to TRBD2. The CDR3 covers 14 residues. Germline V gene lookup returns CDR1 MNHEY and CDR2 SVGAGI. Trimming cost V 6 bases and J 9 bases; bases outside gene matches: 14. For the CDR3, the DNA is TGTGCCAGCAGGCGAACTCAGGATGGGAGGGTGCAGTACGTC. It specifies CASRRTQDGRVQYV.

The gene calls are TRBV19 and TRBJ1-6; 8 bases are a match to TRBD1. The CDR3 loop spans 15 amino acids. With 5 bases clipped from V and 7 bases from J, the junction kept 7 bases outside the gene matches. Germline values: CDR1 LNHDA, CDR2 SQIVND (reference sequence). CDR3 in amino acids: CASSEAGGRNSPLHF. The DNA for the CDR3 is TGTGCCAGTAGTGAGGCAGGGGGCCGGAATTCACCCCTCCACTTT.

The rearrangement joins TRBV19 to TRBJ2-1; D is ambiguous. Trimming took off 3 bases at V and 7 bases at J, with 7 bases between the two ends. The CDR3 totals 12 residues. Germline CDR1 reads LNHDA; CDR2 reads SQIVND (reference sequence). The CDR3 bases are TGTGCCAGTAGTATGGGCCGTAATGAGCAGTTCTTC. Encoded protein: CASSMGRNEQFF.

A single count supports this clone. The chain combines TRBV29-1 with TRBJ1-4; D call uncertain. Trimming shortened V by 4 bases and J by 8 bases, and 14 bases separated the two germline ends. The CDR3 is made up of 13 amino acids. Germline-derived CDR1 and CDR2 are SQVTM and ANQGSEA. CDR3 DNA: TGCAGCGTTGTTCCAACGGGAGGGGAAAAACTGTTTTTT. It is translated as CSVVPTGGEKLFF.

The V gene is TRBV14, the J gene TRBJ2-3; D is uncertain. Germline CDR1 is SGHDN and CDR2 is FVKESK. Trimming took off 1 base at V and 1 base at J, with 6 bases between the two ends. The CDR3 spans 14 residues. CDR3 region: CASSQVVGTDTQYF. The CDR3 nucleotides read TGTGCCAGCAGCCAAGTGGTGGGCACAGATACGCAGTATTTT.

This chain uses TRBV6-6 with TRBJ1-2; D ambiguous. This CDR3 has 15 residues. The V end was cut by 6 bases, the J end by 3 bases, with 17 bases between. The germline CDR1 and CDR2 sequences are MNHNY and SVGAGI (reference sequence). CDR3 region: CASRPTWVGDYGYTF. The CDR3 region has the DNA TGTGCCAGCAGGCCCACGTGGGTAGGTGACTATGGCTACACCTTC.

This clone was seen only once. This rearrangement joins TRBV6-1 to TRBJ2-3, with 8 bases aligning to TRBD2. This CDR3 spans 15 amino acids. After removal of 4 bases from V and 0 bases from J, the junction contained 3 bases not matched to a gene. The V gene's germline CDR1 is MNHNS and CDR2 SASEGT. The CDR3 bases are TGTGCCAGCAGTGGTAGCGGGACTAGCACAGATACGCAGTATTTT. Amino acids: CASSGSGTSTDTQYF.

As regards this clone: The junction differs from germline at one of its ends, possibly a read error. V gene TRBV6-9 combines with J gene TRBJ2-3; D not certain. The CDR3 has 8 amino acids. Germline CDR1 MNHGY, CDR2 SVAAGI. The CDR3 DNA reads as TGTGCCATACCGCGTGGCCTCTTT. Translated: CAIPRGLF.

The rearrangement links TRBV5-1 to TRBJ1-6, with D maybe TRBD1 (5 bases). The CDR3 extends over 14 amino acids. V was pared by 2 bases and J by 5 bases, with 8 bases between. Germline lookup yields CDR1 SGHRS and CDR2 YFSETQ. Here the CDR3 reads CASSFPGNNSPLHF. CDR3 DNA sequence: TGCGCCAGCAGCTTTCCAGGGAATAATTCACCCCTCCACTTT.

This chain links TRBV7-9 with TRBJ2-1; TRBD2 matches 7 bases. After removal of 0 bases from V and 8 bases from J, the junction contained 4 bases not matched to a gene. The V gene's germline CDR1 is SEHNR and CDR2 FQNEAQ (reference sequence). CDR3 size: 14 residues. Here the CDR3 DNA reads TGTGCCAGCAGCTTAGCGGGAGGGCGCGATGAGCAGTTCTTC. Its translation: CASSLAGGRDEQFF.

CDR3 sequence (DNA): TGTGCCAGCAGGCGGACAGGGGCGAATGCCGGGGAGCTGTTTTTT. This sequence encodes CASRRTGANAGELFF. V and J are TRBV27 and TRBJ2-2, with 9 bases fitting TRBD1. With 6 bases clipped from V and 6 bases from J, the junction kept 8 bases outside the gene matches. The CDR3 extends over 15 amino acids. The germline CDR1 and CDR2 sequences are MNHEY and SMNVEV (reference sequence).

J is TRBJ2-2 and V is TRBV5-6; 7 nucleotides align to TRBD1. Trimming cost V 1 base and J 6 bases; bases outside gene matches: 3. The CDR3 is 14 residues long. The germline V gene encodes CDR1 SGHDT and CDR2 YYEEEE. CDR3 bases: TGTGCCAGCAGCTTGAGGCAGGGGGCCGGGGAGCTGTTTTTT. Encoded protein: CASSLRQGAGELFF.

The CDR3 region has the DNA TGCGCCAGCAGCCGGGGGGATAACGGACTAGCGGGCGATGAGCAGTTCTTC. It is translated as CASSRGDNGLAGDEQFF. The chain uses TRBV5-1 and TRBJ2-1, with 11 positions matching TRBD2. V lost 4 bases, J lost 8 bases, and 14 bases stayed unmatched. The CDR3 extends over 17 amino acids. Germline V gives CDR1 SGHRS, CDR2 YFSETQ.

In this sample, this clone turned up a few times. The chain employs TRBV19 and TRBJ1-6; possibly TRBD1 for D (6 bases). V lost 3 bases and J lost 5, with 11 bases in between. The germline V gene has CDR1 LNHDA and CDR2 SQIVND (reference sequence). The CDR3 consists of 15 residues. The CDR3: CASSMGGRNNSPLHF. CDR3 in DNA: TGTGCCAGTAGTATGGGGGGCAGGAATAATTCACCCCTCCACTTT.